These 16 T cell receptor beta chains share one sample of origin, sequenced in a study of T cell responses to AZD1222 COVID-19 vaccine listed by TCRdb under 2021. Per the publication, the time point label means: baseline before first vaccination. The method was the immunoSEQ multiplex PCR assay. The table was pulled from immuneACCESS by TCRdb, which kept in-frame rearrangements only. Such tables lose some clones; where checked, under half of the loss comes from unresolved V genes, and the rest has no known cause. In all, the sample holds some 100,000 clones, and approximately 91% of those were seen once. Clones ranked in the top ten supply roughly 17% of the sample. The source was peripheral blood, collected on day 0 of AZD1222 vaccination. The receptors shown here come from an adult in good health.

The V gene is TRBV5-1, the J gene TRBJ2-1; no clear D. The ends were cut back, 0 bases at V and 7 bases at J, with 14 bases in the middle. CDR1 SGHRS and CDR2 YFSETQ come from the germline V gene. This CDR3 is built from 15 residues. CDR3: CASSLGPGPGNEQFF. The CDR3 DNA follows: TGCGCCAGCAGCTTGGGGCCGGGTCCCGGGAATGAGCAGTTCTTC.

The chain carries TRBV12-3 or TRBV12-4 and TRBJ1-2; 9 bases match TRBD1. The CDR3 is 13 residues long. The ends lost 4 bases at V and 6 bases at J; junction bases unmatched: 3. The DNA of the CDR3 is TGTGCCAGCAGTTACAGGGGGCTAAATGGCTACACCTTC. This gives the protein CASSYRGLNGYTF.

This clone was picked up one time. CDR3 bases: TGTGCCAGCAGCTTGGACTTCCCAGCCTACGAGCAGTACTTC. Translated: CASSLDFPAYEQYF. The chain has TRBV5-5 and TRBJ2-7; D ambiguous. V lost 0 bases, J lost 2 bases, and 9 bases lay in between. The CDR3 has 14 amino acids. Germline V gene data show CDR1 as SGHKS and CDR2 as YYEKEE (reference sequence).

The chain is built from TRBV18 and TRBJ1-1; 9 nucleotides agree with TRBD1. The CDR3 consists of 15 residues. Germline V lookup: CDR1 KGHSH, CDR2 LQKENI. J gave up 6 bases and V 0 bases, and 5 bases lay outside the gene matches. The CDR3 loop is CASSPPRTGDAEAFF. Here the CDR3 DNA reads TGTGCCAGCTCACCACCGCGGACAGGGGATGCTGAAGCTTTCTTT. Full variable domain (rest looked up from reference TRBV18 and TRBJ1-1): NAGVMQNPRHLVRRRGQEARLRCSPMKGHSHVYWYRQLPEEGLKFMVYLQKENIIDESGMPKERFSAEFPKEGPSILRIQQVVRGDSAAYFCASSPPRTGDAEAFFGQGTRLTVV.

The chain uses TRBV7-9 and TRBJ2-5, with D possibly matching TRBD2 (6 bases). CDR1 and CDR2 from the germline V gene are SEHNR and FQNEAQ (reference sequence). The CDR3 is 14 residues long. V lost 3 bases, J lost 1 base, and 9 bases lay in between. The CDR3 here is CASSFRRGQETQYF. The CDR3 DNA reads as TGTGCCAGCAGCTTTAGGAGGGGCCAAGAGACCCAGTACTTC. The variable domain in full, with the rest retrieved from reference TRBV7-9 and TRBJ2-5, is DTGVSQNPRHKITKRGQNVTFRCDPISEHNRLYWYRQTLGQGPEFLTYFQNEAQLEKSRLLSDRFSAERPKGSFSTLEIQRTEQGDSAMYLCASSFRRGQETQYFGPGTRLLVL.

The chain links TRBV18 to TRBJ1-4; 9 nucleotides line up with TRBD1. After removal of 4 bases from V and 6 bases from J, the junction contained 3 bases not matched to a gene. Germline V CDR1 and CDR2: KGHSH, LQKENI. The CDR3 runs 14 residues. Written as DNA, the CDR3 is TGTGCCAGCTCACTCGGGGACAGGGATGAAAAACTGTTTTTT. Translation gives CASSLGDRDEKLFF.

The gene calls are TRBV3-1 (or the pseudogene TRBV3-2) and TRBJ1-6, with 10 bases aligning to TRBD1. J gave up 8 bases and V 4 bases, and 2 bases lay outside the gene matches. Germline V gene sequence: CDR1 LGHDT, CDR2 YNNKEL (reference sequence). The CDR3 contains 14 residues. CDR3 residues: CASSPGTGDSPLHF. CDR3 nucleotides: TGTGCCAGCAGCCCCGGGACAGGGGATTCACCCCTCCACTTT.

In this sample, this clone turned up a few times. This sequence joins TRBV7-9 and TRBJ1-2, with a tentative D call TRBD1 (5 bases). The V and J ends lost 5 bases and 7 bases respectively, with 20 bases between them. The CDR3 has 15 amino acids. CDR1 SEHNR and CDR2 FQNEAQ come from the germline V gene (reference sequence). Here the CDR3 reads CASSGTRMRGSGYTF. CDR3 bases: TGTGCCAGCAGCGGTACCCGGATGAGGGGCTCTGGCTACACCTTC. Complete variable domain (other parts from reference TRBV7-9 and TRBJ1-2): DTGVSQNPRHKITKRGQNVTFRCDPISEHNRLYWYRQTLGQGPEFLTYFQNEAQLEKSRLLSDRFSAERPKGSFSTLEIQRTEQGDSAMYLCASSGTRMRGSGYTFGSGTRLTVV.

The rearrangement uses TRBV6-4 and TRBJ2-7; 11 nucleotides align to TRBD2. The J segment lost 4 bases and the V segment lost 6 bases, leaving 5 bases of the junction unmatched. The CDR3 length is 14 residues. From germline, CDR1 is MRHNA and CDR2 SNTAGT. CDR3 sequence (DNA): TGTGCCAGCAGCATACTAGCGGGAGAATACGAGCAGTACTTC. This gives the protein CASSILAGEYEQYF.

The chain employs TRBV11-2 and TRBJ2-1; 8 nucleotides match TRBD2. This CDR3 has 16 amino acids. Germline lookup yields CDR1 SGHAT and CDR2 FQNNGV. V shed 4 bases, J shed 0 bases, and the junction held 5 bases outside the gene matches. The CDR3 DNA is TGTGCCAGCAGCTCCATAGCGGGAAGCTCCTACAATGAGCAGTTCTTC. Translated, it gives CASSSIAGSSYNEQFF.

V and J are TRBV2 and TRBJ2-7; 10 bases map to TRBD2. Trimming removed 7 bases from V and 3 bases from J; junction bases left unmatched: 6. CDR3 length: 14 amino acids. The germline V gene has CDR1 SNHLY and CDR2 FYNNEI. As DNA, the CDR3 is TGTGCCAGCATATTTAGCGGGAGGAACTACGAGCAGTACTTC. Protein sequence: CASIFSGRNYEQYF.

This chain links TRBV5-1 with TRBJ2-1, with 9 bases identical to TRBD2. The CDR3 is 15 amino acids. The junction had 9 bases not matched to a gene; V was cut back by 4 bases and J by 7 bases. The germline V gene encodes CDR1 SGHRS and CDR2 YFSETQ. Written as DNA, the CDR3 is TGCGCCAGCAGCCCGCCTAGCGGGGAATTAAATGAGCAGTTCTTC. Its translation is CASSPPSGELNEQFF.

This CDR3 is CASGPRGRANYGYTF. The DNA of the CDR3 is TGTGCCAGCGGACCCAGGGGGCGAGCTAACTATGGCTACACCTTC. The genes are TRBV11-2 and TRBJ1-2; TRBD1 matches 8 bases. V was clipped by 8 bases and J by 0 bases; unmatched bases: 8. The CDR3 loop spans 15 amino acids. Per the germline V gene, CDR1 is SGHAT and CDR2 is FQNNGV. Full variable domain (remainder filled in from reference TRBV11-2 and TRBJ1-2): EAGVAQSPRYKIIEKRQSVAFWCNPISGHATLYWYQQILGQGPKLLIQFQNNGVVDDSQLPKDRFSAERLKGVDSTLKIQPAKLEDSAVYLCASGPRGRANYGYTFGSGTRLTVV.

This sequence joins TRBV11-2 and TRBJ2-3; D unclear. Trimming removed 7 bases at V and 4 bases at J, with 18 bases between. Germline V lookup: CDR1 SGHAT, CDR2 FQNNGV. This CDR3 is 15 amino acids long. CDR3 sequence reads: CASTQIGQAPDTQYF. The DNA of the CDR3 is TGTGCCAGCACCCAAATAGGCCAGGCTCCAGATACGCAGTATTTT.

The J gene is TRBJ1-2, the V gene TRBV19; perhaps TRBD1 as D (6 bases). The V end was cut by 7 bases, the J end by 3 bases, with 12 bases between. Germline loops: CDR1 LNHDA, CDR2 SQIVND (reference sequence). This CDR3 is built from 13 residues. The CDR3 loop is CASTEQGYYGYTF. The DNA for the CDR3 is TGTGCCAGTACCGAACAGGGTTACTATGGCTACACCTTC.

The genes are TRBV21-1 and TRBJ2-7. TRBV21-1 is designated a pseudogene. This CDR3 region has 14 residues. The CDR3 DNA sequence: TGTGCCAGCAGCTCCCGGGACCGACCTAGGGAGCAGTACTTC. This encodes CASSSRDRPREQYF.